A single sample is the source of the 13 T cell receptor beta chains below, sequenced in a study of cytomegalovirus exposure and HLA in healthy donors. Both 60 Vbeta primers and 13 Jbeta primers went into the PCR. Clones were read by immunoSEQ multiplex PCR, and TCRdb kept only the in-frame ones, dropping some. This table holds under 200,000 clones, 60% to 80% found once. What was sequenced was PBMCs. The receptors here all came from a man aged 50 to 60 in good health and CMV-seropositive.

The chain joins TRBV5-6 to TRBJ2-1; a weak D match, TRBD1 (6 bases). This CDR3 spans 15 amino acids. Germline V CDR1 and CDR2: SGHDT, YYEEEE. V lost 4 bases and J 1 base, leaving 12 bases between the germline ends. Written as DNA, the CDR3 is TGTGCCAGCAGCGTCGGACAGCGATCCTACAATGAGCAGTTCTTC. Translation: CASSVGQRSYNEQFF.

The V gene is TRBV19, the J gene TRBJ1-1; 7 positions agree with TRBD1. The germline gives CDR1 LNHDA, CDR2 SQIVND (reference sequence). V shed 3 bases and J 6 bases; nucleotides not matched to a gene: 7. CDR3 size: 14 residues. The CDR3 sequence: CASSIQGGRAEAFF. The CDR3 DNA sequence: TGTGCCAGTAGTATTCAGGGGGGAAGAGCTGAAGCTTTCTTT.

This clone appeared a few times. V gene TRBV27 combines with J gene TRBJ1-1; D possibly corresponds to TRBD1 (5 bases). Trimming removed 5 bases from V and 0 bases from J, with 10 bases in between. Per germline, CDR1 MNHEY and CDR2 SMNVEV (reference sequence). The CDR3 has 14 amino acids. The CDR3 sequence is CASSAGYMNTEAFF. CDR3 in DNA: TGTGCCAGCAGTGCAGGGTACATGAACACTGAAGCTTTCTTT.

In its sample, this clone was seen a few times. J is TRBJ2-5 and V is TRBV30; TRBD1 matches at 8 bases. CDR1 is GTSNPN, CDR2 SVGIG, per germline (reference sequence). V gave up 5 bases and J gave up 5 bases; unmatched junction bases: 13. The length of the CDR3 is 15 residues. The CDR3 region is CAWGGTGTPGETQYF. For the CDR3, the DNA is TGTGCCTGGGGCGGGACAGGAACCCCTGGGGAGACCCAGTACTTC.

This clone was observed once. This chain's CDR3 is CASSLTGKMETEAFF. The DNA for the CDR3 is TGTGCCAGCAGCCTGACAGGGAAAATGGAAACTGAAGCTTTCTTT. V usage is TRBV11-2 and J usage is TRBJ1-1; 7 nucleotides align to TRBD1. The CDR3 runs 15 residues. From germline, CDR1 is SGHAT and CDR2 FQNNGV. Trimming at V came to 5 bases and at J to 5 bases, leaving 11 bases not matched to a gene.

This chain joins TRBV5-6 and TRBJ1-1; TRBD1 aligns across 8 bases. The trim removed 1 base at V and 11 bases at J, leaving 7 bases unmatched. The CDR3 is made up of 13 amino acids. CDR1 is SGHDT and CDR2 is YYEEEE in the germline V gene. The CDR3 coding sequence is TGTGCCAGCAGCTTGAAGGACAGGGAGTCGGCTTTCTTT. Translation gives CASSLKDRESAFF.

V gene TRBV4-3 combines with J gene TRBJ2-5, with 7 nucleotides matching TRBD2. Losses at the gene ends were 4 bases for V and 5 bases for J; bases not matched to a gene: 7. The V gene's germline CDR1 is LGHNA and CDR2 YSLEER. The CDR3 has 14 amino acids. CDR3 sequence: CASSPETSSETQYF. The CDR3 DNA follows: TGCGCCAGCAGCCCGGAGACTAGCTCCGAGACCCAGTACTTC.

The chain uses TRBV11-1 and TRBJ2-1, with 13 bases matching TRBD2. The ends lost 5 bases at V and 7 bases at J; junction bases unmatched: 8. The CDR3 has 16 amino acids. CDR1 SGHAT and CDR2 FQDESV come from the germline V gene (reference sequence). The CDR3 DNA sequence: TGTGCCAGCAGCCTCCGACTAGCGGGGGGTCTGAATGAGCAGTTCTTC. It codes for CASSLRLAGGLNEQFF.

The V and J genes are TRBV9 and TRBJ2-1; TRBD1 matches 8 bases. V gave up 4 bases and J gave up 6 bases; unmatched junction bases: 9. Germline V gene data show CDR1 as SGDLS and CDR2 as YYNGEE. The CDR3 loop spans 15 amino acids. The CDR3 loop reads CASSPHGQGSNEQFF. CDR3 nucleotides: TGTGCCAGCAGCCCCCACGGACAGGGCTCCAATGAGCAGTTCTTC.

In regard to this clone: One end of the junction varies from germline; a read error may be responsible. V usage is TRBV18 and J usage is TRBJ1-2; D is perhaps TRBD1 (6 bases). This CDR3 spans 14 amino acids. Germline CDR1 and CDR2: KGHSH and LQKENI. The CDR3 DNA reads TGTGCCAGCTCCCCACGGACAGAGGACTATGGCTACACCTTC. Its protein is CASSPRTEDYGYTF.

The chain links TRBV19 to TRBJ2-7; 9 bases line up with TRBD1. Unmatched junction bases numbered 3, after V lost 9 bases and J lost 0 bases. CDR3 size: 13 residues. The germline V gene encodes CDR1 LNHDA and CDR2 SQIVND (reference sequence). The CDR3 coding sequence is TGTGCCAGCGGGGACAGGGCCTCCTACGAGCAGTACTTC. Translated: CASGDRASYEQYF.

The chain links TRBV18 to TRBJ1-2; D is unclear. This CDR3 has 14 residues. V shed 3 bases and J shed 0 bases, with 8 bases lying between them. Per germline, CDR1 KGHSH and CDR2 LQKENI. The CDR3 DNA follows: TGTGCCAGCTCACCTGATCGCGCTAACTATGGCTACACCTTC. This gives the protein CASSPDRANYGYTF.

CDR3 residues: CASSDTHGYTF. CDR3 nucleotide sequence: TGCGCCAGCAGTGACACTCACGGCTACACCTTC. The chain links TRBV10-2 to TRBJ1-2, with D uncertain. The CDR3 extends over 11 amino acids. Looked up from germline, CDR1 is WSHSY and CDR2 is SAAADI. With 3 bases removed from V and 8 bases from J, the gap between germline ends came to 7 bases.